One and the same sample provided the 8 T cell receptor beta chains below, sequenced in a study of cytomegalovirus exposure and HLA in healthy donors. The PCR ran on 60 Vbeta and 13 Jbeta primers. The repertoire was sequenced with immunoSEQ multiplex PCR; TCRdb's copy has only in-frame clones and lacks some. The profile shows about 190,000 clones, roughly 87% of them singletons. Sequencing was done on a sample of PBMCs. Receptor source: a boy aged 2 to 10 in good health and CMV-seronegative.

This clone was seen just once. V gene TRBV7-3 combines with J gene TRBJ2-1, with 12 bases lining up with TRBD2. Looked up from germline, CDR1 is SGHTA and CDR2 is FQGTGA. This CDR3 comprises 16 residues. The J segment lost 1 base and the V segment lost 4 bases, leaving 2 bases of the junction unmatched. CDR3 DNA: TGTGCCAGCAGCTCAACTAGCGGGGGGTCCTACAATGAGCAGTTCTTC. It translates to CASSSTSGGSYNEQFF.

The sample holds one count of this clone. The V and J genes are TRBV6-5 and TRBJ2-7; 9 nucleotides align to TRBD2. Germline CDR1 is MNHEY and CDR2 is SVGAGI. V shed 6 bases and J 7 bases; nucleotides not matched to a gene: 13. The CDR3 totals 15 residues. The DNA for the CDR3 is TGTGCCAGCAGACTCGTAGCGGGAGAGCCGGGTGAGCAGTACTTC. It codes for CASRLVAGEPGEQYF.

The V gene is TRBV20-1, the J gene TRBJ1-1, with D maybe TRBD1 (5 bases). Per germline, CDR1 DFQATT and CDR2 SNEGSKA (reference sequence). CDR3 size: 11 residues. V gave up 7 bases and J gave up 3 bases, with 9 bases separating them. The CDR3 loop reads CSVGGYTEAFF. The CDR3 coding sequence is TGCAGTGTGGGGGGGTACACTGAAGCTTTCTTT.

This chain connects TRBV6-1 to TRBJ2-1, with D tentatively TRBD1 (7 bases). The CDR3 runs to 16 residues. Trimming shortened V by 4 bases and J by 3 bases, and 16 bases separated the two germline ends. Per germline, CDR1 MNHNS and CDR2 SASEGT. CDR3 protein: CASSVDPRDSYNEQFF. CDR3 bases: TGTGCCAGCAGTGTAGATCCGCGGGACAGCTACAATGAGCAGTTCTTC.

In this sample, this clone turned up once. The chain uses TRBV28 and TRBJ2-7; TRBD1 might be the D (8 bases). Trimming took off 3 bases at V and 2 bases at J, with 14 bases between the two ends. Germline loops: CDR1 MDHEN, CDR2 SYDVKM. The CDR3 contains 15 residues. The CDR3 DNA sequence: TGTGCCAGCAGTTTGGGGGGGACAGGCGCCTACGAGCAGTACTTC. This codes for CASSLGGTGAYEQYF.

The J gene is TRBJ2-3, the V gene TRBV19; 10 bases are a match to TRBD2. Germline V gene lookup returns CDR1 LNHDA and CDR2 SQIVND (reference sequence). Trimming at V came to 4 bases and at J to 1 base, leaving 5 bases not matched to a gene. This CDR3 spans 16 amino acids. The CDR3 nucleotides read TGTGCCAGTAGTACGGGGCTAGCGGGGGGCACAGATACGCAGTATTTT. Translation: CASSTGLAGGTDTQYF. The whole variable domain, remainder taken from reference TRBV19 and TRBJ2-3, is DGGITQSPKYLFRKEGQNVTLSCEQNLNHDAMYWYRQDPGQGLRLIYYSQIVNDFQKGDIAEGYSVSREKKESFPLTVTSAQKNPTAFYLCASSTGLAGGTDTQYFGPGTRLTVL.

The CDR3 DNA reads as TGTGCCAGCAGTCCCTACCTTCCCGGGACAGTGAACACTGAAGCTTTCTTT. It translates to CASSPYLPGTVNTEAFF. The chain recombines TRBV28 with TRBJ1-1; the match to TRBD1 covers 7 bases. The CDR3 consists of 17 residues. The junction had 12 bases not matched to a gene; V was cut back by 5 bases and J by 0 bases. From germline, CDR1 is MDHEN and CDR2 SYDVKM.

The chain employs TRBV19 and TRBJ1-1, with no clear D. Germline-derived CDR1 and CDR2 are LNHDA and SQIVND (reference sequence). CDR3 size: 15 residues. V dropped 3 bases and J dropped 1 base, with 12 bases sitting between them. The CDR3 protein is CASSIGPGKNTEAFF. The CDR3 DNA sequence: TGTGCCAGTAGTATCGGGCCGGGAAAGAACACTGAAGCTTTCTTT.